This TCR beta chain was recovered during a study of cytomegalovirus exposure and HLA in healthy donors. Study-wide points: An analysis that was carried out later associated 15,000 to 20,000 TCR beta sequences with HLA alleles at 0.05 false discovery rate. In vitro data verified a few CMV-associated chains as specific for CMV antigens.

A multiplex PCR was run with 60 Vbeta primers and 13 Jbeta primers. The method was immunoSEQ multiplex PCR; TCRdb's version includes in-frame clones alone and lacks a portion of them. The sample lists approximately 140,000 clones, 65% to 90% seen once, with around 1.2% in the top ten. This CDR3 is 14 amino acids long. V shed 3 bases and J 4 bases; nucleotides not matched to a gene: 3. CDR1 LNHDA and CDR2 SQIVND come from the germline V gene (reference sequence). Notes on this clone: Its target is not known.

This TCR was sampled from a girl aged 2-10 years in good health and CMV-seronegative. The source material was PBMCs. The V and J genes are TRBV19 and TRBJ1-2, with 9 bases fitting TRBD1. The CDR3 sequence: CASSMTGGTYGYTF. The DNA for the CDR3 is TGTGCCAGTAGTATGACAGGGGGTACCTATGGCTACACCTTC.